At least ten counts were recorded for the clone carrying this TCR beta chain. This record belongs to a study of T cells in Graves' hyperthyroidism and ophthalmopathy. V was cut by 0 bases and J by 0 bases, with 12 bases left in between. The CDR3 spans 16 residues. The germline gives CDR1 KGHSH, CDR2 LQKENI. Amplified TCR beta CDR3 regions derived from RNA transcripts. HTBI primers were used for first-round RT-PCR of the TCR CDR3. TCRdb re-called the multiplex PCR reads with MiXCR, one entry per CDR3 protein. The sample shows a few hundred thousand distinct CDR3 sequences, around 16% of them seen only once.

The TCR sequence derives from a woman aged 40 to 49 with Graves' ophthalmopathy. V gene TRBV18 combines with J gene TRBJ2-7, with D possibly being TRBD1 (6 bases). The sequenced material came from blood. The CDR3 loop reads CASSPPNRASSYEQYF. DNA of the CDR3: TGTGCCAGCTCACCACCGAACAGGGCCAGCTCCTACGAGCAGTACTTC.